Following are 30 T cell receptor beta chains from one sample sequenced in a study of blood T cell repertoires in COVID-19. Sequencing used immunoSEQ multiplex PCR; TCRdb keeps in-frame clones, though not all of them. The repertoire has about 150,000 clones, approximately 84% of them found once; the top ten carry 7.5% to 8.5%. What was sequenced was peripheral blood. Every receptor here comes from a woman in her sixties or seventies with COVID-19, enrolled during active disease.

The chain combines TRBV10-3 with TRBJ2-1, with TRBD1 as a possible D gene (5 bases). The CDR3 contains 17 residues. Germline V gene sequence: CDR1 ENHRY, CDR2 SYGVKD. Between the trimmed V and J ends, which lost 4 bases and 2 bases, there was a span of 18 bases. This CDR3 reads CAISVGRGGSTYNEQFF. CDR3 DNA sequence: TGTGCCATCAGTGTAGGAAGGGGCGGCTCCACCTACAATGAGCAGTTCTTC.

Points on this clone: A junction end diverges from the germline sequence, so it may reflect a read error. The V gene is TRBV5-1, the J gene TRBJ2-2, with D perhaps TRBD2 (5 bases). The CDR3 is made up of 13 amino acids. Germline V gene lookup returns CDR1 SGHRS and CDR2 YFSETQ. The CDR3 DNA reads TGCGCCAACAGCTTGGACGGGGCCGGGGAGCTGTTTTTT. It specifies CANSLDGAGELFF.

The chain recombines TRBV5-6 with TRBJ2-6, with D possibly TRBD1 on 5 matching bases. V lost 4 bases, J lost 2 bases, and 13 bases lay in between. The CDR3 is 16 residues long. Germline V CDR1 and CDR2: SGHDT, YYEEEE. The CDR3 reads CASSRGWGAGANVLTF. The CDR3 DNA reads TGTGCCAGCAGCAGGGGATGGGGCGCTGGGGCCAACGTCCTGACTTTC.

This chain uses TRBV18 with TRBJ1-1; 11 bases match TRBD1. The CDR3 runs 16 residues. The germline CDR1 and CDR2 sequences are KGHSH and LQKENI. Trimming took 1 base from V and 5 from J; bases not matched to a gene: 6. The CDR3 sequence is CASSPLRTGGSTEAFF. DNA of the CDR3: TGTGCCAGCTCACCACTTCGGACAGGGGGCAGTACTGAAGCTTTCTTT. Based on the CDR3 plus reference TRBV18 and TRBJ1-1, the full variable domain is NAGVMQNPRHLVRRRGQEARLRCSPMKGHSHVYWYRQLPEEGLKFMVYLQKENIIDESGMPKERFSAEFPKEGPSILRIQQVVRGDSAAYFCASSPLRTGGSTEAFFGQGTRLTVV.

The gene calls are TRBV7-9 and TRBJ2-2; D is uncertain. The germline V gene encodes CDR1 SEHNR and CDR2 FQNEAQ (reference sequence). Trimming took off 6 bases at V and 4 bases at J, with 9 bases between the two ends. The CDR3 sequence is 13 residues long. CDR3 region: CASRNPSTGELFF. CDR3 bases: TGTGCCAGCAGGAACCCGAGCACCGGGGAGCTGTTTTTT.

V is TRBV25-1 and J is TRBJ1-5; D possibly corresponds to TRBD1 (5 bases). The CDR3 sequence is 16 residues long. Germline assignment: CDR1 MGHDK and CDR2 SYGVNS. V was pared by 3 bases and J by 0 bases, with 12 bases between. CDR3 sequence: CASSDLLTVSNQPQHF. In DNA, the CDR3 is TGTGCCAGCAGTGACCTACTGACAGTTAGCAATCAGCCCCAGCATTTT.

For the CDR3, the DNA is TGCAGCGTTGAAAGGGGGGGGCGGACTGAAGCTTTCTTT. Amino acids: CSVERGGRTEAFF. The chain combines TRBV29-1 with TRBJ1-1; TRBD1 might be the D (6 bases). The ends were cut back, 2 bases at V and 5 bases at J, with 12 bases in the middle. CDR1 is SQVTM, CDR2 ANQGSEA, per germline. The CDR3 totals 13 residues.

This clone occurred a few times. The identical CDR3 is also encoded by other nucleotide sequences in the sample. The chain combines TRBV19 with TRBJ1-2; maybe TRBD1 (6 bases). Germline V gene data show CDR1 as LNHDA and CDR2 as SQIVND (reference sequence). V lost 0 bases and J lost 4, with 6 bases in between. The CDR3 has 13 residues. CDR3 sequence (DNA): TGTGCCAGTAGTATAGAACAGGGCTATGGCTACACCTTC. It codes for CASSIEQGYGYTF. Based on the CDR3 plus reference TRBV19 and TRBJ1-2, the full variable domain is DGGITQSPKYLFRKEGQNVTLSCEQNLNHDAMYWYRQDPGQGLRLIYYSQIVNDFQKGDIAEGYSVSREKKESFPLTVTSAQKNPTAFYLCASSIEQGYGYTFGSGTRLTVV.

The chain has TRBV24-1 and TRBJ2-1; the D gene is possibly TRBD2 (6 bases). The CDR3 is made up of 13 amino acids. Germline V gene lookup returns CDR1 KGHDR and CDR2 SFDVKD. V gave up 9 bases and J gave up 6 bases, with 14 bases separating them. The CDR3 region has the DNA TGTGCCACCGGGACGGGGGTCAGCAATGAGCAGTTCTTC. Protein sequence: CATGTGVSNEQFF.

The V gene is TRBV9, the J gene TRBJ1-1, with TRBD1 matching over 8 bases. The CDR3 has 15 residues. Trimming at V came to 4 bases and at J to 1 base, leaving 6 bases not matched to a gene. The germline gives CDR1 SGDLS, CDR2 YYNGEE. In DNA, the CDR3 is TGTGCCAGCAGCCCTTGGACAGGGTGGAACACTGAAGCTTTCTTT. It codes for CASSPWTGWNTEAFF.

V and J are TRBV5-1 and TRBJ2-7, with TRBD2 matching over 9 bases. With V trimmed by 3 bases and J by 0 bases, 1 base remained unmatched. Germline lookup yields CDR1 SGHRS and CDR2 YFSETQ. The CDR3 is made up of 14 amino acids. The CDR3: CASSSAGGSYEQYF. In DNA form, the CDR3 reads TGCGCCAGCAGCTCAGCGGGAGGCTCCTACGAGCAGTACTTC. The complete variable domain, with remaining parts taken from reference TRBV5-1 and TRBJ2-7, reads KAGVTQTPRYLIKTRGQQVTLSCSPISGHRSVSWYQQTPGQGLQFLFEYFSETQRNKGNFPGRFSGRQFSNSRSEMNVSTLELGDSALYLCASSSAGGSYEQYFGPGTRLTVT.

This sequence joins TRBV27 and TRBJ1-1, with D tentatively TRBD1 (6 bases). V lost 5 bases, J lost 4 bases, and 11 bases lay in between. Germline assignment: CDR1 MNHEY and CDR2 SMNVEV (reference sequence). The CDR3 consists of 13 residues. The CDR3 loop is CASSRQVLTEAFF. In DNA, the CDR3 is TGTGCCAGCAGTCGACAGGTGCTCACTGAAGCTTTCTTT.

This CDR3 reads CASSRTENYNEQFF. The CDR3 coding sequence is TGTGCCAGCAGTAGGACAGAGAATTACAATGAGCAGTTCTTC. The chain links TRBV11-3 to TRBJ2-1, with D perhaps matching TRBD1 (6 bases). Trimming shortened V by 6 bases and J by 4 bases, and 13 bases separated the two germline ends. The germline gives CDR1 SGHNT, CDR2 YENEEA. The CDR3 spans 14 residues. Complete variable domain (other parts from reference TRBV11-3 and TRBJ2-1): EAGVVQSPRYKIIEKKQPVAFWCNPISGHNTLYWYLQNLGQGPELLIRYENEEAVDDSQLPKDRFSAERLKGVDSTLKIQPAELGDSAVYLCASSRTENYNEQFFGPGTRLTVL.

This clone was found once. V is TRBV7-3 and J is TRBJ2-1, with D possibly matching TRBD2 (6 bases). Germline V CDR1 and CDR2: SGHTA, FQGTGA. The CDR3 loop spans 16 amino acids. Trimming took 4 bases from V and 2 from J, leaving 15 bases between them. Here the CDR3 DNA reads TGTGCCAGCAGCTCCCAAAGCGGGCCCCCCTACAATGAGCAGTTCTTC. This gives the protein CASSSQSGPPYNEQFF.

The chain joins TRBV2 to TRBJ1-2, with D possibly matching TRBD1 (6 bases). This CDR3 has 14 residues. Trimming removed 5 bases from V and 4 bases from J, with 14 bases in between. Germline V CDR1 and CDR2: SNHLY, FYNNEI. The CDR3 DNA sequence: TGTGCCAGCAGTCCCTCGACAGGTAGCTATGGCTACACCTTC. Translating gives CASSPSTGSYGYTF.

The chain has TRBV7-2 and TRBJ2-3, with TRBD2 identical over 10 bases. Germline V gene lookup returns CDR1 SGHTA and CDR2 FQGNSA. The CDR3 consists of 15 residues. The V and J ends lost 5 bases and 6 bases, in that order; junction bases with no gene match: 8. CDR3 DNA: TGTGCCAGCAGCGTGCAAGCGGGGGGGGCGGATACGCAGTATTTT. Its translation: CASSVQAGGADTQYF.

V usage is TRBV20-1 and J usage is TRBJ1-2; tentatively, D is TRBD1 (6 bases). Per the germline V gene, CDR1 is DFQATT and CDR2 is SNEGSKA (reference sequence). The CDR3 contains 12 residues. V was trimmed by 3 bases and J by 7 bases, leaving 12 bases between them. CDR3 loop: CSASWGLGGYTF. DNA for the CDR3: TGCAGTGCTAGTTGGGGGCTCGGTGGCTACACCTTC.

This clone was observed a single time. The chain carries TRBV19 and TRBJ1-2; 9 positions match TRBD1. The trim removed 8 bases at V and 4 bases at J, leaving 8 bases unmatched. The CDR3 is 14 residues long. CDR1 is LNHDA and CDR2 is SQIVND in the germline V gene (reference sequence). The CDR3 region has the DNA TGTGCCAGTGGGGGACAGGGCCCCTTCTATGGCTACACCTTC. It translates to CASGGQGPFYGYTF.

The chain employs TRBV10-3 and TRBJ2-1; the D is unclear. Germline CDR1 ENHRY, CDR2 SYGVKD. The CDR3 has 13 amino acids. Trimming took off 6 bases at V and 6 bases at J, with 12 bases between the two ends. DNA for the CDR3: TGTGCCATCAGCGGTGCCGGTCTCAATGAGCAGTTCTTC. Translating gives CAISGAGLNEQFF.

V and J are TRBV10-3 and TRBJ1-4, with TRBD1 identical over 9 bases. Unmatched junction bases numbered 5, after V lost 4 bases and J lost 8 bases. Germline V gene lookup returns CDR1 ENHRY and CDR2 SYGVKD. This CDR3 region has 14 residues. In DNA form, the CDR3 reads TGTGCCATCAGTGGGGGGACAGGGAAGGAAAAACTGTTTTTT. It encodes CAISGGTGKEKLFF.

The rearrangement links TRBV2 to TRBJ1-5, with 7 bases aligning to TRBD1. The trim removed 5 bases at V and 6 bases at J, leaving 4 bases unmatched. Germline V gene data show CDR1 as SNHLY and CDR2 as FYNNEI. This CDR3 is built from 13 residues. The CDR3: CASSLAGGQPQHF. The CDR3 DNA is TGTGCCAGCAGTCTCGCAGGGGGTCAGCCCCAGCATTTT.

The chain combines TRBV2 with TRBJ1-1; 11 bases agree with TRBD1. The V segment lost 7 bases and the J segment 5 bases; nucleotides outside the gene matches: 6. Looked up from germline, CDR1 is SNHLY and CDR2 is FYNNEI. This CDR3 is built from 14 residues. CDR3 nucleotides: TGTGCCAGCAATCCCGGGACAGGGGGAACTGAAGCTTTCTTT. Residues: CASNPGTGGTEAFF.

The J gene is TRBJ1-3, the V gene TRBV5-1; D is possibly TRBD1 (6 bases). Germline CDR1 reads SGHRS; CDR2 reads YFSETQ. Between the trimmed V and J ends, which lost 3 bases and 3 bases, there was a span of 13 bases. There are 15 residues in the CDR3. CDR3 coding DNA: TGCGCCAGCAGCTCACAGGGTGGAGGTGGAAACACCATATATTTT. Translated: CASSSQGGGGNTIYF.

This chain links TRBV27 with TRBJ2-7, with 7 bases matching TRBD1. Germline V lookup: CDR1 MNHEY, CDR2 SMNVEV (reference sequence). There are 16 residues in the CDR3. V dropped 3 bases and J dropped 3; count of bases not matched to a gene: 11. CDR3 loop: CASSFSGQPRIYEQYF. The DNA for the CDR3 is TGTGCCAGCAGTTTCTCGGGACAGCCACGAATCTACGAGCAGTACTTC.

The chain is built from TRBV6-2 or TRBV6-3 and TRBJ2-1; 11 bases fit TRBD2. CDR1 is MNHEY, CDR2 SVGEGT, per germline. The CDR3 sequence is 15 residues long. V lost 2 bases, J lost 5 bases, and 2 bases stayed unmatched. CDR3 bases: TGTGCCAGCAGTTACAGGGGACTAGCGGACAATGAGCAGTTCTTC. As protein: CASSYRGLADNEQFF.

This clone has a single count. V gene TRBV3-1 (or the pseudogene TRBV3-2) combines with J gene TRBJ1-1; 7 nucleotides agree with TRBD1. V shed 2 bases, J shed 5 bases, and the junction held 5 bases outside the gene matches. Germline CDR1 reads LGHDT; CDR2 reads YNNKEL (reference sequence). This CDR3 is 14 amino acids long. In DNA, the CDR3 is TGTGCCAGCAGCCAACGACAGGGTAAAACTGAAGCTTTCTTT. Protein: CASSQRQGKTEAFF.

Comment on this clone: The DNA is left out, because the CDR3 cannot be placed on it with certainty; the CDR3 is given as TCRdb lists it. The chain uses TRBV29-1 and TRBJ1-1; the table's TRBD1 call for D was not verified on the DNA. The CDR3 region is 12 residues in length, termini included. Germline V lookup: CDR1 SQVTM, CDR2 ANQGSEA. CDR3 sequence: CSFVGQGARSFF.

The rearrangement links TRBV14 to TRBJ2-1, with D unclear. Per germline, CDR1 SGHDN and CDR2 FVKESK. CDR3 length: 13 amino acids. Trimming left V 0 bases short and J 13 bases short, with 13 bases between. The CDR3 nucleotides read TGTGCCAGCAGCCAAGAATCCCTAGATCAACAGTTCTTC. It codes for CASSQESLDQQFF.

The rearrangement links TRBV5-1 to TRBJ2-5, with 8 bases aligning to TRBD2. With V trimmed by 2 bases and J by 2 bases, 11 bases remained unmatched. The CDR3 loop spans 17 amino acids. CDR1 and CDR2 (germline): SGHRS, YFSETQ. For the CDR3, the DNA is TGCGCCAGCAGCTTATCACCGGGACTAGGGAATCAAGAGACCCAGTACTTC. It encodes CASSLSPGLGNQETQYF.

The chain is built from TRBV11-2 and TRBJ1-5; perhaps TRBD1 as D (5 bases). The V end was cut by 3 bases, the J end by 5 bases, with 11 bases between. Germline V gene lookup returns CDR1 SGHAT and CDR2 FQNNGV. CDR3 length: 14 residues. The CDR3: CASSFSQGDQPQHF. The CDR3 nucleotides are TGTGCCAGCAGCTTTAGTCAGGGCGATCAGCCCCAGCATTTT.